The clone carrying this T cell receptor beta chain was detected many times. Its antigen is not known. None of the patients had undergone any treatment ahead of thyroid surgery. The CDR3 has 11 amino acids. The V and J ends lost 0 bases and 7 bases respectively, with 0 bases between them. The V gene's germline CDR1 is SGHVS and CDR2 FNYEAQ. This sample was included in a study of metastatic and nonmetastatic thyroid tumors. Study-level points and caveats: Across blood and tumor, TCR beta diversity in malignant thyroid tumors was reportedly significantly higher than in benign nodules.

From the PCR reads, TCRdb re-called clones with MiXCR. The sample consists of 35,000 to 45,000 clones, about 12% of them appearing once. This clonotype was obtained from a male donor with papillary thyroid cancer or a benign thyroid nodule (not recorded which). Some clones in this sample may be carry-over from other donors' samples. Sequenced: blood. The chain has TRBV7-6 and TRBJ2-2; the D is unclear. The DNA of the CDR3 is TGTGCCAGCAGCTTAGCCGGGGAGCTGTTTTTT. Its translation: CASSLAGELFF.